The 11 T cell receptor beta chains below were found in one sample sequenced in a study of shared clonotypes between healthy human individuals (dated by TCRdb to about 2020). Library preparation used the immunoSEQ multiplex PCR assay. TCRdb stores this immuneACCESS table with in-frame sequences only. Part of the clones is absent; in the studies checked, under half of the shortfall reflects unresolved V genes, and no reason is known for the rest. The sample table records 1,400,000 or so clones; 97% to 99% of these occur just once. The ten largest clones represent approximately 0.38% of the sample. The source material was naive CD4+ T cells sorted from blood. The cell subset or site label here, explained by the study, means: CD45RA+ positively selected. The receptors were gathered from a man younger than 40 in good health.

This chain connects TRBV5-5 to TRBJ2-3, with TRBD1 matching over 8 bases. The J segment lost 5 bases and the V segment lost 4 bases, leaving 3 bases of the junction unmatched. Germline values: CDR1 SGHKS, CDR2 YYEKEE (reference sequence). The CDR3 sequence is 13 residues long. CDR3 region: CASSQQGVDTQYF. CDR3 DNA sequence: TGTGCCAGCAGCCAACAGGGGGTAGATACGCAGTATTTT. Full variable domain (missing parts from reference TRBV5-5 and TRBJ2-3): DAGVTQSPTHLIKTRGQQVTLRCSPISGHKSVSWYQQVLGQGPQFIFQYYEKEERGRGNFPDRFSARQFPNYSSELNVNALLLGDSALYLCASSQQGVDTQYFGPGTRLTVL.

Written as DNA, the CDR3 is TGTGCCAGTAGTATAGTACAGGGAGGCGCTAACTATGGCTACACCTTC. Protein: CASSIVQGGANYGYTF. The chain links TRBV19 to TRBJ1-2; TRBD1 is a possible D gene (6 bases). V was clipped by 1 base and J by 0 bases, with 12 bases between them. The CDR3 totals 16 residues. Germline lookup yields CDR1 LNHDA and CDR2 SQIVND (reference sequence).

A note on this clone: In the same sample, other DNA sequences code for this CDR3. This chain connects TRBV18 to TRBJ2-2; D is ambiguous. Deletions cut 1 base from V and 4 bases from J, with 7 bases between. Looked up from germline, CDR1 is KGHSH and CDR2 is LQKENI. The CDR3 extends over 14 amino acids. The CDR3 DNA reads TGTGCCAGCTCACCACGGGATGGCACCGGGGAGCTGTTTTTT. It translates to CASSPRDGTGELFF.

The rearrangement links TRBV9 to TRBJ1-5; unclear D gene. The CDR3 is 14 amino acids. The V and J ends lost 0 bases and 3 bases respectively, with 7 bases between them. CDR1 SGDLS and CDR2 YYNGEE come from the germline V gene. This CDR3 reads CASSVDATNQPQHF. The CDR3 DNA follows: TGTGCCAGCAGCGTAGATGCTACCAATCAGCCCCAGCATTTT.

J is TRBJ2-3 and V is TRBV27; D is ambiguous. Trimming took 3 bases from V and 2 from J, leaving 12 bases between them. Germline V gene lookup returns CDR1 MNHEY and CDR2 SMNVEV (reference sequence). This CDR3 contains 15 residues. The chain's CDR3 is CASSFVGRLTDTQYF. The CDR3 DNA is TGTGCCAGCAGTTTTGTGGGAAGGCTCACAGATACGCAGTATTTT.

J is TRBJ2-1 and V is TRBV11-3; 13 bases match TRBD2. Losses at the gene ends were 2 bases for V and 5 bases for J; bases not matched to a gene: 3. The CDR3 consists of 16 residues. CDR1 is SGHNT, CDR2 YENEEA, per germline. CDR3 sequence: CASSLSGLAGDNEQFF. Here the CDR3 DNA reads TGTGCCAGCAGCTTAAGTGGACTAGCGGGAGACAATGAGCAGTTCTTC.

The chain is built from TRBV18 and TRBJ2-5; a weak D match, TRBD2 (5 bases). The CDR3 is 17 residues long. The V end was cut by 0 bases, the J end by 2 bases, with 16 bases between. Germline V CDR1 and CDR2: KGHSH, LQKENI. The CDR3 is CASSPPYGGTRQETQYF. The DNA for the CDR3 is TGTGCCAGCTCACCACCGTATGGAGGTACTAGACAAGAGACCCAGTACTTC.

This chain connects TRBV27 to TRBJ2-7, with 7 bases fitting TRBD2. The CDR3 is 15 residues long. J was trimmed by 3 bases and V by 5 bases; bases with no gene match: 10. Germline CDR1 MNHEY, CDR2 SMNVEV (reference sequence). CDR3 amino acids: CASSPPRTRYYEQYF. As DNA, the CDR3 is TGTGCCAGCAGTCCCCCCCGGACTAGATACTACGAGCAGTACTTC.

The J gene is TRBJ2-2, the V gene TRBV11-3, with TRBD2 matching 15 bases. Germline V gene data show CDR1 as SGHNT and CDR2 as YENEEA. Trimming at V came to 5 bases and at J to 7 bases, leaving 5 bases not matched to a gene. This CDR3 spans 16 amino acids. For the CDR3, the DNA is TGTGCCAGCAGCCCGGGACTAGCGGGAGGTAGCGGGGAGCTGTTTTTT. Its protein is CASSPGLAGGSGELFF.

The CDR3 protein is CASSPPTGYTQYF. The CDR3 nucleotides are TGTGCCAGCAGCCCACCGACAGGGTATACGCAGTATTTT. The rearrangement uses TRBV5-4 and TRBJ2-3, with TRBD1 matching 7 bases. This CDR3 has 13 residues. V gave up 4 bases and J gave up 7 bases; unmatched junction bases: 6. The germline V gene has CDR1 SGHNT and CDR2 YYREEE (reference sequence).

The chain carries TRBV6-4 and TRBJ2-7; D is ambiguous. Germline CDR1 and CDR2: MRHNA and SNTAGT. Trimming pared 5 bases from V and 1 base from J, leaving 9 bases between. CDR3 size: 13 residues. The CDR3 nucleotides are TGTGCCAGCAGTCGACGTAAGTCCTACGAGCAGTACTTC. Translated, it gives CASSRRKSYEQYF.